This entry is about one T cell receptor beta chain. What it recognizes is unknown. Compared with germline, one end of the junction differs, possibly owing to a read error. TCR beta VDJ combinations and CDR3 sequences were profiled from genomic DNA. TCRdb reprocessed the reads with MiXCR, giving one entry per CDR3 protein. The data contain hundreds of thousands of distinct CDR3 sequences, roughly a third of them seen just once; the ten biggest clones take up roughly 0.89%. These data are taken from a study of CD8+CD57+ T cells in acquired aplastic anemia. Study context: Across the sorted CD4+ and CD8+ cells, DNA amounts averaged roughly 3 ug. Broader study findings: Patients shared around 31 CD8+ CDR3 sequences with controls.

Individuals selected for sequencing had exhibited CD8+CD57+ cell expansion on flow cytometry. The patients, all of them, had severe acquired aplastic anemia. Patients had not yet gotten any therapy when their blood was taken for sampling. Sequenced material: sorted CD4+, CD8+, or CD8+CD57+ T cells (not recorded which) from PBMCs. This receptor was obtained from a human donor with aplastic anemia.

CDR3: CASSERGRGDRVEQPQHF. CDR3 bases: TGCGCCAGCAGTGAACGGGGCAGAGGCGACAGGGTCGAACAGCCCCAGCATTTT. The V and J genes are TRBV25-1 and TRBJ1-5; 7 nucleotides line up with TRBD1. The CDR3 is 18 residues long. Germline V gene sequence: CDR1 MGHDK, CDR2 SYGVNS.